These 11 T cell receptor beta chains were sequenced from one sample in a study of cytomegalovirus exposure and HLA in healthy donors. PCR involved 60 Vbeta and 13 Jbeta primers. Some clones are missing from TCRdb's copy, which holds only in-frame ones; the method was immunoSEQ multiplex PCR. This sample has some 150,000 clones; over 60% occur once, and the top ten carry over 2.5%. Material for sequencing was PBMCs. The receptors were gathered from a man aged 35 to 55 in good health and CMV-seropositive.

There are a few counts of this clone. The chain is built from TRBV5-1 and TRBJ2-3; maybe TRBD1 (6 bases). The germline CDR1 and CDR2 sequences are SGHRS and YFSETQ. V lost 0 bases, J lost 1 base, and 15 bases lay in between. CDR3 length: 17 amino acids. DNA for the CDR3: TGCGCCAGCAGCTTGGGACACCGGGACAAACGCACAGATACGCAGTATTTT. Translating it yields CASSLGHRDKRTDTQYF.

This clone was picked up a small number of times. The CDR3 DNA follows: TGTGCCAGCAGCCAGACAGGGGCTGTGGCCACTGAAGCTTTCTTT. Protein product: CASSQTGAVATEAFF. V usage is TRBV5-5 and J usage is TRBJ1-1; the match to TRBD1 covers 8 bases. The CDR3 covers 15 residues. V trimming: 4 bases; J trimming: 4 bases; junction bases outside the gene matches: 9. CDR1 is SGHKS, CDR2 YYEKEE, per germline (reference sequence).

The CDR3 sequence: CAWTQGDRDTDTQYF. DNA for the CDR3: TGTGCCTGGACCCAGGGGGACAGGGACACAGATACGCAGTATTTT. This chain uses TRBV30 with TRBJ2-3; 9 nucleotides agree with TRBD1. The germline gives CDR1 GTSNPN, CDR2 SVGIG (reference sequence). This CDR3 is built from 15 residues. The V and J ends lost 4 bases and 2 bases, in that order; junction bases with no gene match: 7.

This chain links TRBV6-6 with TRBJ1-2; weak D call: TRBD1 (6 bases). The CDR3 runs to 13 residues. Trimming removed 2 bases from V and 8 bases from J, with 12 bases in between. The germline gives CDR1 MNHNY, CDR2 SVGAGI (reference sequence). CDR3: CASSYRTAGGYTF. The CDR3 region has the DNA TGTGCCAGCAGTTACCGGACAGCCGGAGGCTACACCTTC.

V and J are TRBV4-2 and TRBJ2-5, with TRBD2 matching 7 bases. Germline-derived CDR1 and CDR2 are LGHNA and YNFKEQ. The CDR3 length is 17 residues. Trimming removed 4 bases from V and 4 bases from J; junction bases left unmatched: 15. CDR3 in DNA: TGTGCCAGCAGCCGCTCCCAAATCAGCGGGACGGGAGAGACCCAGTACTTC. It specifies CASSRSQISGTGETQYF.

The rearrangement links TRBV5-4 to TRBJ2-1, with 8 bases lining up with TRBD2. CDR1 is SGHNT and CDR2 is YYREEE in the germline V gene (reference sequence). The ends lost 4 bases at V and 2 bases at J; junction bases unmatched: 5. The CDR3 totals 15 residues. The CDR3 DNA reads as TGTGCCAGCAGCGCACAAGCGGGAGCCTACAATGAGCAGTTCTTC. The encoded protein is CASSAQAGAYNEQFF.

On this clone: Additional DNA sequences in this sample encode the identical CDR3. V and J are TRBV7-3 and TRBJ2-3, with 8 bases identical to TRBD2. The CDR3 has 15 amino acids. Losses at the gene ends were 6 bases for V and 1 base for J; bases not matched to a gene: 6. The germline V gene has CDR1 SGHTA and CDR2 FQGTGA. This CDR3 reads CASRRGGGRTDTQYF. The CDR3 DNA reads TGTGCCAGCAGGAGGGGCGGGGGGCGCACAGATACGCAGTATTTT.

The gene calls are TRBV7-6 and TRBJ2-2; maybe TRBD2 (7 bases). The CDR3 consists of 15 residues. Per the germline V gene, CDR1 is SGHVS and CDR2 is FNYEAQ. Trimming removed 5 bases at V and 4 bases at J, with 14 bases between. CDR3 protein: CASSQGGDGTGELFF. CDR3 bases: TGTGCCAGCAGCCAAGGGGGGGACGGCACCGGGGAGCTGTTTTTT.

The chain combines TRBV5-4 with TRBJ2-5, with TRBD2 as a possible D gene (5 bases). This CDR3 contains 15 residues. The germline V gene encodes CDR1 SGHNT and CDR2 YYREEE (reference sequence). Trimming left V 0 bases short and J 4 bases short, with 13 bases between. CDR3 DNA sequence: TGTGCCAGCAGCTTGGGCGGGCGGACGCGAGAGACCCAGTACTTC. It yields the protein CASSLGGRTRETQYF.

A remark on this clone: Germline is not matched at one junction end, which may reflect a read error. V gene TRBV7-9 combines with J gene TRBJ1-2, with D uncertain. Germline V gene data show CDR1 as SEHNR and CDR2 as FQNEAQ (reference sequence). CDR3 size: 13 residues. The CDR3 DNA reads as TGTTCCAGTTATAGCAGTTCTAACTATGGCTACACCTTC. This sequence encodes CSSYSSSNYGYTF.

This rearrangement joins TRBV6-5 to TRBJ1-1; TRBD1 is a possible D gene (5 bases). Trimming shortened V by 6 bases and J by 5 bases, and 13 bases separated the two germline ends. CDR1 is MNHEY, CDR2 SVGAGI, per germline. This CDR3 has 13 residues. CDR3 bases: TGTGCCAGCAGGGTTGACAGCCGTACTGAAGCTTTCTTT. This codes for CASRVDSRTEAFF.